This TCR beta chain was sequenced in a study of preoperative IRX-2 immunotherapy in early breast cancer. This sample's treatment: preoperative locoregional IRX-2 cytokine immunotherapy. Patients received preoperative, locoregional IRX-2 cytokine immunotherapy in a phase Ib study. TCRdb's copy holds only in-frame clones and misses some; the assay was immunoSEQ multiplex PCR. The table lists around 60,000 clones, approximately 93% of them singletons. Germline CDR1 LGHNA, CDR2 YSLEER. CDR3 length equals 16 residues. Trimming stripped 2 bases from V and 6 bases from J, with 16 bases between. This sample was obtained from a patient treated with IRX-2 immunotherapy. The source is a human donor with breast cancer. This rearrangement joins TRBV4-3 to TRBJ2-2; D might be TRBD1 (5 bases). The CDR3 bases are TGCGCCAGCAGCCAATGGTCCCCAGGGTCGGCCGGGGAGCTGTTTTTT. This translates into CASSQWSPGSAGELFF.